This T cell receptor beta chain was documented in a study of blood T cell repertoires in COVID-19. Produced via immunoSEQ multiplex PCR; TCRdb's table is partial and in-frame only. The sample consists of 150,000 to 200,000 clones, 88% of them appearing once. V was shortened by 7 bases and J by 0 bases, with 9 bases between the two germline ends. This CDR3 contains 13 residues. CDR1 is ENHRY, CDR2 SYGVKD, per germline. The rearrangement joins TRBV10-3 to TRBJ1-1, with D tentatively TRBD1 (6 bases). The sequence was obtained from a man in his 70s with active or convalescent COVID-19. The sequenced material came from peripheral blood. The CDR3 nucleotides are TGTGCCATCATGCAGGGGATGAACACTGAAGCTTTCTTT. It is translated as CAIMQGMNTEAFF.